A single sample is the source of the 25 T cell receptor beta chains below, sequenced in a study of T cell clonotyping in hematopoietic cell transplantation. Sequenced by immunoSEQ multiplex PCR; TCRdb stores in-frame clones only, minus some. The table includes about 49,000 clones, around 84% detected once. Time point indicated: recipient sample about 28 days before transplant, after cytoreduction. The sample in question was peripheral blood mononuclear cells, obtained before stem cell transplant. The origin of the receptors is a man aged 55 to 69 with biphenotypic leukemia. Some clones in this sample may be carry-over from other donors' samples.

The CDR3 region is CASTETGDTEAFF. The CDR3 DNA is TGTGCCAGCACCGAAACAGGGGACACTGAAGCTTTCTTT. The J gene is TRBJ1-1, the V gene TRBV25-1, with 7 bases lining up with TRBD1. CDR1 MGHDK and CDR2 SYGVNS come from the germline V gene. V trimming: 7 bases; J trimming: 3 bases; junction bases outside the gene matches: 5. The CDR3 sequence is 13 residues long. Full variable domain (rest looked up from reference TRBV25-1 and TRBJ1-1): EADIYQTPRYLVIGTGKKITLECSQTMGHDKMYWYQQDPGMELHLIHYSYGVNSTEKGDLSSESTVSRIRTEHFPLTLESARPSHTSQYLCASTETGDTEAFFGQGTRLTVV.

The chain recombines TRBV7-9 with TRBJ2-3; 8 bases match TRBD2. CDR3 size: 13 residues. The germline V gene has CDR1 SEHNR and CDR2 FQNEAQ (reference sequence). J was trimmed by 6 bases and V by 3 bases; bases with no gene match: 2. The CDR3, as DNA: TGTGCCAGCAGCTTCCAGCGGGAGGATACGCAGTATTTT. Its protein product is CASSFQREDTQYF.

J is TRBJ2-7 and V is TRBV6-5; 8 bases fit TRBD2. This CDR3 region has 15 residues. The J segment lost 0 bases and the V segment lost 8 bases, leaving 9 bases of the junction unmatched. The V gene's germline CDR1 is MNHEY and CDR2 SVGAGI. The CDR3 region is CASGREATISYEQYF. The CDR3 DNA follows: TGTGCCAGCGGGCGGGAGGCTACCATCTCCTACGAGCAGTACTTC.

The chain uses TRBV19 and TRBJ2-7; TRBD1 matches 8 bases. The germline V gene encodes CDR1 LNHDA and CDR2 SQIVND (reference sequence). This CDR3 contains 15 residues. The J segment lost 1 base and the V segment lost 5 bases, leaving 7 bases of the junction unmatched. The CDR3 is CASSPGQGRSYEQYF. CDR3 nucleotides: TGTGCCAGTAGTCCCGGACAGGGTAGATCCTACGAGCAGTACTTC.

The CDR3 nucleotides are TGTGCCAGCAGTCCCTATACCGGACAGGGAGGCAATCAGCCCCAGCATTTT. Its protein product is CASSPYTGQGGNQPQHF. The rearrangement joins TRBV27 to TRBJ1-5; 8 bases map to TRBD1. The CDR3 has 17 residues. With V trimmed by 5 bases and J by 2 bases, 11 bases remained unmatched. Germline values: CDR1 MNHEY, CDR2 SMNVEV (reference sequence).

In its sample, this clone was seen once. The rearrangement uses TRBV4-3 and TRBJ2-1; the match to TRBD2 covers 13 bases. The CDR3 is made up of 16 amino acids. CDR1 is LGHNA, CDR2 YSLEER, per germline. The V segment lost 1 base and the J segment 10 bases; nucleotides outside the gene matches: 7. CDR3 DNA: TGCGCCAGCAGCCAAGGGGTACTAGCGGGAGGGGACGAGCAGTTCTTC. Translation gives CASSQGVLAGGDEQFF.

This clone was counted only a few times. The chain carries TRBV6-1 and TRBJ2-7; no clear D gene. Germline lookup yields CDR1 MNHNS and CDR2 SASEGT. This CDR3 region has 13 residues. The V and J ends lost 5 bases and 7 bases respectively, with 15 bases between them. CDR3 nucleotide sequence: TGTGCCAGCAGTTTGAGGATGGCGTGGGAGCAGTACTTC. This codes for CASSLRMAWEQYF.

This clone has a handful of counts. The rearrangement joins TRBV18 to TRBJ1-1; D remains ambiguous. Trimming took 4 bases from V and 1 from J, leaving 7 bases between them. The CDR3 extends over 13 amino acids. Germline assignment: CDR1 KGHSH and CDR2 LQKENI. CDR3 residues: CASSRVANTEAFF. CDR3 sequence (DNA): TGTGCCAGCTCACGGGTTGCGAACACTGAAGCTTTCTTT. Supplemented by reference TRBV18 and TRBJ1-1, the full variable domain reads NAGVMQNPRHLVRRRGQEARLRCSPMKGHSHVYWYRQLPEEGLKFMVYLQKENIIDESGMPKERFSAEFPKEGPSILRIQQVVRGDSAAYFCASSRVANTEAFFGQGTRLTVV.

The chain has TRBV19 and TRBJ2-7; 10 positions match TRBD2. V gave up 4 bases and J gave up 7 bases; unmatched junction bases: 10. CDR1 is LNHDA, CDR2 SQIVND, per germline (reference sequence). The CDR3 is made up of 15 amino acids. In DNA form, the CDR3 reads TGTGCCAGTAGTACTAAACTTCTAGCGGGAGTAGAGCAGTACTTC. Its protein product is CASSTKLLAGVEQYF.

This clone has a handful of counts. J is TRBJ1-2 and V is TRBV28, with D unclear. The V gene lost 4 bases and the J gene lost 0 bases, with 12 bases spanning the gap. CDR1 is MDHEN and CDR2 is SYDVKM in the germline V gene. CDR3 length: 15 amino acids. Here the CDR3 DNA reads TGTGCCAGCAGTTCCCGATTGGCGGCTAACTATGGCTACACCTTC. Its protein product is CASSSRLAANYGYTF.

The rearrangement uses TRBV29-1 and TRBJ2-3, with 7 bases aligning to TRBD1. The CDR3 extends over 13 amino acids. Germline values: CDR1 SQVTM, CDR2 ANQGSEA. Trimming at V came to 6 bases and at J to 3 bases, leaving 6 bases not matched to a gene. In nucleotides, the CDR3 is TGCAGCGTAGTTATGACAGGGACAGATACGCAGTATTTT. Its protein product is CSVVMTGTDTQYF.

This clone was observed a single time. The chain couples TRBV4-2 to TRBJ1-1; D uncertain. The CDR3 consists of 15 residues. Trimming pared 8 bases from V and 2 bases from J, leaving 18 bases between. Germline lookup yields CDR1 LGHNA and CDR2 YNFKEQ. This CDR3 reads CASSKALGRNTEAFF. In DNA, the CDR3 is TGTGCCAGCTCTAAAGCGTTGGGCAGAAACACTGAAGCTTTCTTT.

This clone has more than one count but fewer than ten. This chain joins TRBV10-2 and TRBJ1-2; the D gene is possibly TRBD1 (5 bases). CDR3 size: 15 residues. The V end was cut by 2 bases, the J end by 0 bases, with 10 bases between. Germline CDR1 reads WSHSY; CDR2 reads SAAADI. The CDR3 nucleotides read TGCGCCAGCAGTGAGAGCGGACACACTAACTATGGCTACACCTTC. Its translation is CASSESGHTNYGYTF.

The chain couples TRBV11-2 to TRBJ2-6; a possible D gene is TRBD1 (6 bases). CDR1 and CDR2 (germline): SGHAT, FQNNGV. This CDR3 has 17 amino acids. Trimming took off 7 bases at V and 3 bases at J, with 19 bases between the two ends. In nucleotides, the CDR3 is TGTGCCAGCAAACAAGTAGGGGGTGTAAGTGGGGCCAACGTCCTGACTTTC. It yields the protein CASKQVGGVSGANVLTF.

The chain joins TRBV27 to TRBJ2-7, with D maybe TRBD2 (6 bases). Germline lookup yields CDR1 MNHEY and CDR2 SMNVEV (reference sequence). The V and J ends lost 6 bases and 0 bases respectively, with 18 bases between them. CDR3 length: 16 amino acids. The CDR3 sequence is CASSLRGGIFSYEQYF. As DNA, the CDR3 is TGTGCCAGCAGCCTTCGGGGCGGGATATTCTCCTACGAGCAGTACTTC.

The chain uses TRBV13 and TRBJ1-2, with 8 nucleotides matching TRBD1. CDR1 PRHDT and CDR2 FYEKMQ come from the germline V gene (reference sequence). This CDR3 is built from 15 residues. V lost 5 bases to trimming and J lost 1 base; unmatched junction nucleotides: 6. The CDR3 nucleotides are TGTGCCAGCAGCACATGGACAGGGATTAACTATGGCTACACCTTC. The encoded protein is CASSTWTGINYGYTF.

This chain uses TRBV4-1 with TRBJ1-2; D not resolved. With 4 bases removed from V and 4 bases from J, the gap between germline ends came to 19 bases. The CDR3 sequence is 16 residues long. From germline, CDR1 is MGHRA and CDR2 YSYEKL. The CDR3 here is CASSLQMAGFGYGYTF. In nucleotides, the CDR3 is TGCGCCAGCAGCCTTCAAATGGCGGGTTTTGGCTATGGCTACACCTTC.

The V and J genes are TRBV2 and TRBJ1-1; tentative D call: TRBD1 (5 bases). The CDR3 totals 15 residues. V was cut by 2 bases and J by 0 bases, with 10 bases left in between. CDR1 is SNHLY and CDR2 is FYNNEI in the germline V gene. Here the CDR3 reads CASSESPGLNTEAFF. The CDR3, as DNA: TGTGCCAGCAGTGAATCGCCAGGGCTGAACACTGAAGCTTTCTTT.

CDR3 sequence reads: CASTKTPSGDFYGYTF. The DNA of the CDR3 is TGTGCCAGCACTAAAACCCCCTCAGGGGACTTCTATGGCTACACCTTC. The chain recombines TRBV6-6 with TRBJ1-2, with D possibly matching TRBD1 (6 bases). Germline CDR1 and CDR2: MNHNY and SVGAGI (reference sequence). The CDR3 is 16 amino acids. Trimming took off 7 bases at V and 4 bases at J, with 22 bases between the two ends.

This clone was recorded once. V gene TRBV28 combines with J gene TRBJ1-1, with D hard to call. The V end lost 5 bases, the J end lost 2 bases, and 9 bases lay between the germline ends. Germline V gives CDR1 MDHEN, CDR2 SYDVKM. The CDR3 has 13 residues. The chain's CDR3 is CASSAGSNTEAFF. CDR3 in DNA: TGTGCCAGCAGTGCTGGGTCAAACACTGAAGCTTTCTTT.

The DNA of the CDR3 is TGTGCCAGCAGTCCGATCCACAGGGAGGAAACCGGGGAGCTGTTTTTT. Translation: CASSPIHREETGELFF. The rearrangement joins TRBV6-6 to TRBJ2-2, with D possibly called TRBD1 or TRBD2 (6 bases each). The CDR3 runs to 16 residues. The ends were cut back, 5 bases at V and 5 bases at J, with 18 bases in the middle. The germline CDR1 and CDR2 sequences are MNHNY and SVGAGI (reference sequence).

The chain carries TRBV20-1 and TRBJ2-3, with D unresolved. Trimming left V 3 bases short and J 7 bases short, with 5 bases between. The CDR3 consists of 10 residues. Germline V lookup: CDR1 DFQATT, CDR2 SNEGSKA (reference sequence). CDR3 nucleotides: TGCAGTGCTAGGGAGTATACGCAGTATTTT. Amino acids: CSAREYTQYF.

V and J are TRBV6-5 and TRBJ1-2; perhaps TRBD1 as D (6 bases). Deletions cut 4 bases from V and 8 bases from J, with 17 bases between. The CDR3 has 14 amino acids. CDR1 is MNHEY and CDR2 is SVGAGI in the germline V gene. The CDR3 sequence: CASSSRPGGKGYTF. CDR3 sequence (DNA): TGTGCCAGCAGTTCCCGCCCCGGGGGCAAGGGCTACACCTTC.

The genes are TRBV5-1 and TRBJ1-4, with 7 bases aligning to TRBD1. Germline V CDR1 and CDR2: SGHRS, YFSETQ. With 3 bases clipped from V and 11 bases from J, the junction kept 10 bases outside the gene matches. The CDR3 loop spans 14 amino acids. The CDR3 DNA is TGCGCCAGCAGCTCTAATACAGGGGATTGGAAACTGTTTTTT. This encodes CASSSNTGDWKLFF.

This rearrangement joins TRBV6-5 to TRBJ2-7; possible D gene TRBD1, 7 bases. CDR3 length: 13 amino acids. The germline CDR1 and CDR2 sequences are MNHEY and SVGAGI. Trimming removed 8 bases at V and 7 bases at J, with 18 bases between. The DNA of the CDR3 is TGTGCCAGCGGGCAGGGGGGCGGACTAGAGCAGTACTTC. Translation gives CASGQGGGLEQYF.